This T cell receptor (beta chain) was documented in a study of shared clonotypes between healthy human individuals. Study background: Three men and a couple of women, aged 18 to 49, were donors.

A note on this clone: The antigen is undetermined.

Germline V gene lookup returns CDR1 KGHSH and CDR2 LQKENI. Trimming cost V 3 bases and J 3 bases, with 14 bases left between them. This CDR3 spans 15 amino acids. For each subset, genomic DNA was distributed in equal portions over several immunoSEQ plates. The protocol was immunoSEQ multiplex PCR, while the TCRdb copy is restricted to in-frame clones and leaves out a portion. The sample holds 2 million to 3 million clones, 93% seen once. Study findings and constraints: Shared across several donors were approximately 5% of the naive CD4 clonotypes.

The CD4+ fraction was divided into a CD45RA+ naive subset and a CD45RA-negative memory subset. The rearrangement joins TRBV18 to TRBJ1-2; possible D gene TRBD1, 5 bases. Sequencing was performed on naive CD4+ T cells from PBMCs. Stated subset: CD45RA+ positively selected. The clonotype originates from a man younger than 35 in good health. Some clones in this sample may be carry-over from other donors' samples. CDR3 sequence reads: CASSPVGDVDYGYTF. The CDR3 nucleotides read TGTGCCAGCTCACCCGTGGGGGACGTAGACTATGGCTACACCTTC.